These T cell receptor beta chains were read from a single sample in a study of blood T cell repertoires in COVID-19. TCRdb keeps only in-frame clones here, not all; method: immunoSEQ multiplex PCR. In the table there are approximately 260,000 clones, approximately 86% of which are singletons. The sample consisted of PBMCs or T cells enriched from blood (not recorded which). All receptors come from a woman aged 25 to 39 with acute COVID-19. CDR3s include the opening cysteine and the closing phenylalanine or tryptophan. The D gene is left open where the match is weak. Clone size is stated in some rows and not others, as once, few, many or a class when expanded.

D: TRBD1
V: TRBV28
size: .
J: TRBJ1-3
length: 16
CDR3: CASSLGQAVSGNTIYF
DNA: TGTGCCAGCAGTTTGGGACAGGCCGTCTCTGGAAACACCATATATTTT

D: TRBD1
V: TRBV6-5
size: .
J: TRBJ2-2
length: 15
CDR3: CASSSRQGRAGELFF
DNA: TGTGCCAGCAGTTCCCGACAGGGTAGGGCCGGGGAGCTGTTTTTT

D: TRBD2
V: TRBV2
size: .
J: TRBJ2-1
length: 14
CDR3: CANSGGLVLNEQFF
DNA: TGTGCCAACTCGGGGGGACTAGTGTTAAATGAGCAGTTCTTC

D: .
V: TRBV2
size: .
J: TRBJ2-7
length: 12
CDR3: CASRRGIGEQYF
DNA: TGTGCCAGCCGCAGGGGTATCGGCGAGCAGTACTTC

D: TRBD2
V: TRBV3-1/TRBV3-2
size: .
J: TRBJ2-7
length: 15
CDR3: CASSPESGREPVRNF
DNA: TGTGCCAGCAGCCCAGAAAGCGGGCGGGAGCCGGTACGGAACTTC

D: TRBD1
V: TRBV3-1/TRBV3-2
size: .
J: TRBJ1-6
length: 17
CDR3: CASSQRVLQGAHSPLHF
DNA: TGTGCCAGCAGCCAAAGGGTTCTACAGGGGGCCCATTCACCCCTCCACTTT

D: .
V: TRBV5-1
size: .
J: TRBJ2-7
length: 18
CDR3: CASRIELSGGNRRGEQYF
DNA: TGCGCCAGCAGAATAGAATTAAGTGGGGGGAATCGGAGGGGCGAGCAGTACTTC

D: .
V: TRBV28
size: .
J: TRBJ2-7
length: 15
CDR3: CASSLGTSTSYEQYF
DNA: TGTGCCAGCAGTTTAGGGACATCAACTTCCTACGAGCAGTACTTC

D: TRBD2
V: TRBV4-3
size: .
J: TRBJ2-3
length: 16
CDR3: CASSQDRTSVGDTQYF
DNA: TGCGCCAGCAGCCAAGATCGGACTAGTGTTGGAGATACGCAGTATTTT

D: .
V: TRBV7-8
size: few
J: TRBJ1-4
length: 16
CDR3: CASSNPLDATNEKLFF
DNA: TGTGCCAGCAGCAACCCCCTAGATGCAACTAATGAAAAACTGTTTTTT

D: TRBD2
V: TRBV30
size: .
J: TRBJ2-7
length: 12
CDR3: CAWSTGGYEQYF
DNA: TGTGCCTGGAGTACGGGGGGCTACGAGCAGTACTTC

D: .
V: TRBV28
size: .
J: TRBJ2-7
length: 15
CDR3: CASKRGRAGPYEQYF
DNA: TGTGCCAGCAAAAGGGGCAGGGCCGGCCCCTACGAGCAGTACTTC

D: .
V: TRBV7-2
size: .
J: TRBJ2-3
length: 16
CDR3: CASSLARTTNTDTQYF
DNA: TGTGCCAGCAGCTTAGCCCGGACAACCAACACAGATACGCAGTATTTT

D: .
V: TRBV19
size: .
J: TRBJ1-5
length: 16
CDR3: CASSTGGGLVDQPQHF
DNA: TGTGCCAGTAGTACTGGGGGGGGGCTCGTCGATCAGCCCCAGCATTTT

D: .
V: TRBV5-4
size: .
J: TRBJ2-1
length: 16
CDR3: CASSLDRALGHNEQFF
DNA: TGTGCCAGCAGCTTGGACAGGGCTTTAGGGCACAATGAGCAGTTCTTC

D: .
V: TRBV28
size: .
J: TRBJ2-2
length: 14
CDR3: CASSLLGNTGELFF
DNA: TGTGCCAGCAGTTTACTAGGCAACACCGGGGAGCTGTTTTTT

D: TRBD1
V: TRBV28
size: few
J: TRBJ1-1
length: 15
CDR3: CASRTRGQGNTEAFF
DNA: TGTGCCAGCAGGACCAGGGGGCAGGGGAACACTGAAGCTTTCTTT

D: TRBD1
V: TRBV12-5
size: .
J: TRBJ1-1
length: 14
CDR3: CASGLNTGGTEAFF
DNA: TGTGCTAGTGGTTTGAATACAGGGGGCACTGAAGCTTTCTTT

D: TRBD2
V: TRBV5-4
size: .
J: TRBJ2-7
length: 15
CDR3: CASSLGLAAWNEQYF
DNA: TGTGCCAGCAGCTTGGGACTAGCGGCTTGGAACGAGCAGTACTTC

D: .
V: TRBV6-4
size: .
J: TRBJ1-2
length: 14
CDR3: CASTQRQGMRGYTF
DNA: TGTGCCAGCACCCAAAGGCAGGGTATGCGAGGCTACACCTTC

D: .
V: TRBV7-6
size: .
J: TRBJ2-5
length: 17
CDR3: CASSFRARIGGQETQYF
DNA: TGTGCCAGCAGCTTCCGGGCCCGGATTGGGGGGCAAGAGACCCAGTACTTC

D: TRBD2
V: TRBV5-4
size: .
J: TRBJ2-1
length: 15
CDR3: CASSLSGRGYNEQFF
DNA: TGTGCCAGCAGCTTGAGCGGGAGAGGCTACAATGAGCAGTTCTTC

D: .
V: TRBV6-5
size: .
J: TRBJ1-1
length: 12
CDR3: CASRTLNTEAFF
DNA: TGTGCCAGCAGGACTCTGAACACTGAAGCTTTCTTT